This TCR beta chain originates from a study of Ad26.COV2.S vaccination and SARS-CoV-2 variants. Clones were read by immunoSEQ multiplex PCR, and TCRdb kept only the in-frame ones, dropping some. The repertoire consists of under 150,000 clones, with about nine tenths occurring once and the leading ten covering 5%. Germline V gene sequence: CDR1 LNHDA, CDR2 SQIVND (reference sequence). The CDR3 has 13 amino acids. The V end lost 3 bases, the J end lost 6 bases, and 9 bases lay between the germline ends. Whole-study results and caveats: Vaccine recipients showed a spike-specific TCR breadth that was higher than in placebo recipients.

As regards this clone: The antigen is unknown. The sample has other DNA sequences that encode this CDR3 too.

The receptor was derived from a human donor who had recovered from COVID-19. The sample here was peripheral blood, taken after recovery from COVID-19. The genes are TRBV19 and TRBJ1-5; D is uncertain. The CDR3 region is CASSIGAGQPQHF. CDR3 DNA sequence: TGTGCCAGTAGTATCGGTGCGGGTCAGCCCCAGCATTTT.